The 8 T cell receptor beta chains presented below share a single source sample, sequenced in a study of CD8 T cells in Susac syndrome. RNA totalling roughly 0.45 to 1 ug underwent reverse transcription with random hexamers. TCRdb recomputed calls from the immunoSEQ multiplex PCR reads with MiXCR, one row per CDR3 protein. The table lists 200,000 or so distinct CDR3 sequences, roughly 96% of them singletons. The source material was CD4+ T cells from PBMCs. These receptors originate from a human donor with multiple sclerosis.

The chain uses TRBV29-1 and TRBJ2-2, with D maybe TRBD2 (5 bases). Germline CDR1 SQVTM, CDR2 ANQGSEA. The CDR3 consists of 14 residues. V lost 4 bases and J 2 bases, leaving 11 bases between the germline ends. The CDR3 DNA follows: TGCAGCGTTGCTGGAGGCCCAAACACCGGGGAGCTGTTTTTT. Protein product: CSVAGGPNTGELFF.

The chain uses TRBV3-1 and TRBJ1-1; no clear D. V was shortened by 5 bases and J by 1 base, with 11 bases between the two germline ends. CDR1 and CDR2 (germline): LGHDT, YNNKEL (reference sequence). The length of the CDR3 is 14 residues. This CDR3 reads CASSTHNKNTEAFF. Written as DNA, the CDR3 is TGTGCCAGCAGCACCCACAACAAGAACACTGAAGCTTTCTTT.

The chain uses TRBV29-1 and TRBJ2-1; D may match TRBD1 or TRBD2 (5 bases each). Germline V gene data show CDR1 as SQVTM and CDR2 as ANQGSEA. The CDR3 length is 13 residues. The V gene lost 2 bases and the J gene lost 7 bases, with 12 bases spanning the gap. CDR3 in DNA: TGCAGCGTTGAACACCGGGGCTGGAATGAGCAGTTCTTC. Protein sequence: CSVEHRGWNEQFF.

The chain joins TRBV7-6 to TRBJ2-3; D gene unclear. V was pared by 5 bases and J by 5 bases, with 8 bases between. The CDR3 sequence is 12 residues long. The germline CDR1 and CDR2 sequences are SGHVS and FNYEAQ. CDR3 nucleotide sequence: TGTGCCAGCAGCGACCAAAGAGATACGCAGTATTTT. Amino acids: CASSDQRDTQYF.

This clonotype was observed once. The chain uses TRBV3-1 and TRBJ2-1; TRBD1 matches at 8 bases. Unmatched junction bases numbered 11, after V lost 4 bases and J lost 9 bases. The germline CDR1 and CDR2 sequences are LGHDT and YNNKEL (reference sequence). There are 15 residues in the CDR3. In DNA form, the CDR3 reads TGTGCCAGCAGCCTCCGACAGGGGAGTAATGCTGAGCAGTTCTTC. The encoded protein is CASSLRQGSNAEQFF.

In its sample, this clonotype was seen once. This chain connects TRBV7-2 to TRBJ2-5; no firm D call. The germline V and J ends were trimmed by 3 bases and 7 bases, with 9 bases remaining between them. In germline, CDR1 is SGHTA, CDR2 FQGNSA. CDR3 length equals 12 residues. CDR3 in DNA: TGTGCCAGCAGCTTGCCCCTTGGGACCCAGTACTTC. Its protein is CASSLPLGTQYF.

V is TRBV12-3 or TRBV12-4 and J is TRBJ2-3, with 8 bases that match TRBD2. V was pared by 7 bases and J by 4 bases, with 7 bases of the junction left unmatched. This CDR3 has 14 amino acids. CDR3 sequence: CASTRLARADTQYF. CDR3 DNA sequence: TGTGCCAGCACTCGACTAGCGAGGGCAGATACGCAGTATTTT.

The J gene is TRBJ2-3, the V gene TRBV24-1; no firm D call. Germline CDR1 reads KGHDR; CDR2 reads SFDVKD. The CDR3 is made up of 13 amino acids. V lost 0 bases and J 9 bases, leaving 9 bases between the germline ends. The CDR3 nucleotides read TGTGCCACCAGTGATTTGCACGTCGGGACGCAGTATTTT. As protein: CATSDLHVGTQYF.